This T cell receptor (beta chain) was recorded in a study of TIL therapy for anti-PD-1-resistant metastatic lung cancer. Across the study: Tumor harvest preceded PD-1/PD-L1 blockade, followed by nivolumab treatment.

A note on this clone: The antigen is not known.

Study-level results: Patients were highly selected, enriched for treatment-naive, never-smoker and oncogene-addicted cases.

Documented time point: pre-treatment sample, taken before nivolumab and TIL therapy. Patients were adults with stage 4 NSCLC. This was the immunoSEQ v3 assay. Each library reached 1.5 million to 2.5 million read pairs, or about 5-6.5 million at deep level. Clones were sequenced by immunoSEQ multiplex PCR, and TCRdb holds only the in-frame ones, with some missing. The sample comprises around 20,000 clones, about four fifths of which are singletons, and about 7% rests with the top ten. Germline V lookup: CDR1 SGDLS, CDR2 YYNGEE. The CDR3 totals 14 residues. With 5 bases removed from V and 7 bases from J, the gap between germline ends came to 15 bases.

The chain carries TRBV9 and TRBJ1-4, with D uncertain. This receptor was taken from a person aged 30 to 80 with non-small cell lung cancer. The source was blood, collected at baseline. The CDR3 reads CASSGAGRGEKLFF. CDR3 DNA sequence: TGTGCCAGCAGTGGAGCTGGGCGGGGTGAAAAACTGTTTTTT. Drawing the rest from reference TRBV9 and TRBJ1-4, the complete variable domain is DSGVTQTPKHLITATGQRVTLRCSPRSGDLSVYWYQQSLDQGLQFLIQYYNGEERAKGNILERFSAQQFPDLHSELNLSSLELGDSALYFCASSGAGRGEKLFFGSGTQLSVL.